This T cell receptor beta chain was captured in a study of CD8 T cells in ankylosing spondylitis. General study points: Characteristic, it appeared, of ankylosing spondylitis blood was a TCR beta motif of several highly homologous variants.

In germline, CDR1 is SGHNT, CDR2 YYREEE (reference sequence). This CDR3 has 16 amino acids. The trim removed 3 bases at V and 4 bases at J, leaving 5 bases unmatched. This clonotype has a handful of counts. Its antigen is undetermined. TCRdb re-called the 5' RACE reads with MiXCR, one entry per CDR3 protein. The data hold around 440,000 distinct CDR3 sequences, with under 20% observed a single time. The sequenced material came from blood, either unsorted or a sorted T cell fraction (not recorded which). This clonotype originated in a male donor with ankylosing spondylitis. J is TRBJ1-4 and V is TRBV5-4, with TRBD1 matching over 11 bases. CDR3 protein: CASSSGQGAHNEKLFF. CDR3 nucleotides: TGTGCCAGCAGCTCCGGACAGGGGGCCCATAATGAAAAACTGTTTTTT.